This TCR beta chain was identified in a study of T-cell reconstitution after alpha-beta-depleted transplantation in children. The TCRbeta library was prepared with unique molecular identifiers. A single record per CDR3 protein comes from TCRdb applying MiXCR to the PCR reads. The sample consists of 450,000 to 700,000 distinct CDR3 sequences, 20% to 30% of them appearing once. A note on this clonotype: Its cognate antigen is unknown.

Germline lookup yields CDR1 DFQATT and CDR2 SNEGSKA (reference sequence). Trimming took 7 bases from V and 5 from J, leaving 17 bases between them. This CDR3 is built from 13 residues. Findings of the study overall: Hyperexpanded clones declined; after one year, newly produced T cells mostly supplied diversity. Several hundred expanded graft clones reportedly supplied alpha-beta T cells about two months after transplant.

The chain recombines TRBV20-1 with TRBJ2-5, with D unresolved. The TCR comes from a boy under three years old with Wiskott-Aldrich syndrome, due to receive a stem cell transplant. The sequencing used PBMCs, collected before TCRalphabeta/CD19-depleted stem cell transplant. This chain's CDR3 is CSVHFDDMETQYF. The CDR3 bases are TGCAGTGTCCATTTCGACGATATGGAGACCCAGTACTTC.